The rows below give T cell receptor beta chains drawn from one sample of a study of regulatory T cells in long-lasting Graves disease. MiXCR, run by TCRdb on the multiplex PCR reads, gives a single entry per CDR3 protein. In the table there are roughly 360,000 distinct CDR3 sequences, 12% of which are singletons. This sample also belongs to another study, concerning T cells in Graves' hyperthyroidism and ophthalmopathy.

The specimen was peripheral blood mononuclear cells (PBMCs), collected at new diagnosis, from a patient treated with antithyroid drugs. These receptors were collected from a woman aged 18-29 years with Graves disease. Both conserved end residues are part of each CDR3.

v_call	j_call	cdr3_aa
TRBV5-1	TRBJ1-1	CASSLAWALGQGNTEAFF
TRBV12-3/TRBV12-4	TRBJ2-5	CASSSGPYVETQYF
TRBV12-3/TRBV12-4	TRBJ2-3	CASSLEGGWSRTDTQYF
TRBV6-1	TRBJ1-2	CASSNQRTGSHGYTF
TRBV2	TRBJ2-1	CASREGASYNEQFF
TRBV7-2	TRBJ2-7	CASSLARDYEQYF
TRBV7-2	TRBJ1-1	CASSLGGRKAFF
TRBV4-3	TRBJ2-1	CASSQRPSGLAGGNEQFF
TRBV2	TRBJ2-5	CASIDRSETQYF
TRBV7-2	TRBJ1-3	CASRLSSGNTTYF
TRBV2	TRBJ2-5	CASTYRWGEETQYF
TRBV6-4	-	CASSTGTFNEQFF
TRBV12-3/TRBV12-4	TRBJ1-1	CASRKGRNTEAFF
TRBV4-3	TRBJ2-2	CASSQGDSFGELFF
TRBV12-3/TRBV12-4	TRBJ2-1	CASSRTGWTGNEQFF
TRBV9	TRBJ1-4	CASSPRDPRGNEKLFF
TRBV24-1	TRBJ2-1	CATSDFGLAGNEQFF
TRBV20-1	TRBJ2-5	CSARDLIRGETQYF
TRBV5-1	TRBJ1-6	CASSQEVNSPLHF
TRBV20-1	TRBJ2-1	CSASRGRDYQNEQFF
TRBV12-3/TRBV12-4	TRBJ1-1	CASSGTGRGLNTEAFF
TRBV30	TRBJ1-5	CAWSAPTDAQHF
TRBV24-1	TRBJ2-2	CATSDSVAGELFF
TRBV14	TRBJ1-3	CASSHLQGIGRNTIYF
TRBV7-6	TRBJ2-3	CASSSRGTQYF
TRBV19	TRBJ2-1	CASSRAGGGRNEQFF
TRBV4-1	TRBJ2-5	CASSNLLAGGPSETQYF
TRBV28	TRBJ2-7	CASQSLSSYEQYF
TRBV6-1	TRBJ2-7	CASVRVGPRSYEQYF
TRBV12-3/TRBV12-4	TRBJ1-4	CASSLHGKLFF
TRBV4-1	TRBJ1-5	CASSQDNGLSNQPQHF
TRBV24-1	TRBJ2-1	CATSDLGREGDNEQFF
TRBV27	TRBJ2-5	CASGLAGQETQYF
TRBV5-8	TRBJ2-5	CASSAGTGVETQYF
TRBV27	TRBJ2-7	CATGAGTSGSGEQYF
TRBV4-3	TRBJ1-5	CASSQDSNQPQHF
TRBV10-2	TRBJ1-3	CASSELGVSTIYF
TRBV24-1	TRBJ2-2	CATSRVTGELFF
TRBV5-4	TRBJ2-7	CASSLVVGGPINEQYF
TRBV20-1	TRBJ1-4	CSARVGHGNEKLFF
TRBV9	TRBJ2-3	CASSVVGTDTQYF
TRBV6-4	TRBJ2-7	CASSYQTGTASYEQYF
TRBV7-2	TRBJ1-6	CASSLEIGGRSPLHF
TRBV20-1	TRBJ1-1	CSAERDSLGTEAFF
TRBV20-1	TRBJ2-1	CSARRPEGNEQFF
TRBV19	TRBJ2-1	CASISPPGPYYNEQFF
TRBV7-8	TRBJ2-2	CATRGPGTRGGELFF
TRBV20-1	TRBJ2-1	CSATPHSRYNEQFF
TRBV12-3/TRBV12-4	TRBJ2-5	CASSLSGGLETQYF
TRBV7-3	TRBJ2-1	CASSLIGEMNNEQFF
TRBV20-1	TRBJ2-3	CSASWALAGDTDTQYF
TRBV18	TRBJ2-5	CASSAKQTTLAVLQETQYF
TRBV28	TRBJ2-7	CASSLYAPLPSEYEQYF
TRBV7-9	TRBJ1-2	CASTRTGGGGYGYTF
TRBV13	TRBJ2-1	CASSYWTLHSHEQFF
TRBV4-3	TRBJ2-1	CASSPHHFSGGYNEQFF
TRBV6-1	TRBJ1-1	CASSERFREATEAFF
TRBV20-1	TRBJ2-3	CSASVVPFTQTQYF
TRBV6-2/TRBV6-3	TRBJ2-2	CASSYLLARTGELFF
TRBV12-3/TRBV12-4	TRBJ1-2	CASSFRGANYGYTF